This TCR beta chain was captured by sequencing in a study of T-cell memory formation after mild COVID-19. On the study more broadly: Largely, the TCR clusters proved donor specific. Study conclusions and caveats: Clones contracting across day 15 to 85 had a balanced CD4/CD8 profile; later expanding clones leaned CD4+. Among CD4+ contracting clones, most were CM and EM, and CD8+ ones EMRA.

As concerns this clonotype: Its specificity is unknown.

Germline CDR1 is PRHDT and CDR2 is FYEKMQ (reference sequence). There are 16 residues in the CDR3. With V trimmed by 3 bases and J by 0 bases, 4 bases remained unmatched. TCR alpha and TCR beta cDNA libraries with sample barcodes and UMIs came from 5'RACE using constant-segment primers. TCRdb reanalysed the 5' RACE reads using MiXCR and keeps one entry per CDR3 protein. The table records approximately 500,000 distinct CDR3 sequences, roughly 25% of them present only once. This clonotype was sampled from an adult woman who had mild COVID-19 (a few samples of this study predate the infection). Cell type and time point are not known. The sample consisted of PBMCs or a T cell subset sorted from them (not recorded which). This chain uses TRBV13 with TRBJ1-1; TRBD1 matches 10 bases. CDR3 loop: CASSFRTGGMNTEAFF. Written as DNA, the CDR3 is TGTGCCAGCAGCTTTAGGACAGGGGGGATGAACACTGAAGCTTTCTTT.